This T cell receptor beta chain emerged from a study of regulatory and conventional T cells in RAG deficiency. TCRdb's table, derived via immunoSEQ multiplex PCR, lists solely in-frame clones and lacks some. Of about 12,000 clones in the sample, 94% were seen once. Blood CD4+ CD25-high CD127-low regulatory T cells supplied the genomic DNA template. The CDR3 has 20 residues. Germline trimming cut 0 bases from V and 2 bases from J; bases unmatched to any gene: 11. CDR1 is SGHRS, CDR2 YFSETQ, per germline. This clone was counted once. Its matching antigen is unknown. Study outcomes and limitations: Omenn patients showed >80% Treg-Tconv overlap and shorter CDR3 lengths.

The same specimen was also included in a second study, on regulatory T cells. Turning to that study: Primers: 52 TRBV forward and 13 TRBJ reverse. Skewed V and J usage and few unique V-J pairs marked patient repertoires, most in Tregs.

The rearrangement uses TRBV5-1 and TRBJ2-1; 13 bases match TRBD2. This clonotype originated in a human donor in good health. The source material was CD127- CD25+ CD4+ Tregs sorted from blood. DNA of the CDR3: TGCGCCAGCAGCTTGGTTGTCCCGGGACTAGCGGGGAGGGCCTACAATGAGCAGTTCTTC. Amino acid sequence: CASSLVVPGLAGRAYNEQFF.